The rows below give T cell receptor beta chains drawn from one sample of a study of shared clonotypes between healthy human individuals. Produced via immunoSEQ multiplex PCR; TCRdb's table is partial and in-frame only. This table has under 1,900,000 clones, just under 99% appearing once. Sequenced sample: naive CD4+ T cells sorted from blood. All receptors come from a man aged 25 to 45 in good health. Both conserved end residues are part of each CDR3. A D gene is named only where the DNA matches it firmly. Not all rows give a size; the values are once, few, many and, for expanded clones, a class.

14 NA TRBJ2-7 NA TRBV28 TGTGCCAGCAGTTCAGGGGGGCCTCCTGACGAGCAGTACTTC CASSSGGPPDEQYF
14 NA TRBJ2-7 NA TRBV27 TGTGCCAGCAGTTTGGGGCGGGGGCACTACGAGCAGTACTTC CASSLGRGHYEQYF
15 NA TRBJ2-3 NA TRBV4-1 TGCGCCAGCAGCCAAGCCCCGAATGGCGCCGATACGCAGTATTTT CASSQAPNGADTQYF
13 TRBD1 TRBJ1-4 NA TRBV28 TGTGCTATCCGAGGACAGGGTGACGAAAAACTGTTTTTT CAIRGQGDEKLFF
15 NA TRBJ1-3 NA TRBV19 TGTGCCAGTAGTTACCGGATAGCACCCGGAAACACCATATATTTT CASSYRIAPGNTIYF
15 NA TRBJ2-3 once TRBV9 TGTGCCAGCAGCGTAGCCGGGACCCACGGAGATACGCAGTATTTT CASSVAGTHGDTQYF
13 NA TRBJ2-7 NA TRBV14 TGTGCCAGCAGCCATGGTGACAGGGAGGGGCAGTACTTC CASSHGDREGQYF
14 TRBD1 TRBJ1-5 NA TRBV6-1 TGTGCCAGCAGGGGACAGGGGGGAATTCAGCCCCAGCATTTT CASRGQGGIQPQHF
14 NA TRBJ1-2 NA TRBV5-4 TGTGCCAGCAGCCGTCGCCCCTCGGAGTATGGCTACACCTTC CASSRRPSEYGYTF
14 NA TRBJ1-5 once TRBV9 TGTGCCAGCAGCGTAGGGGGGGCAACGTCGCCCCAGCATTTT CASSVGGATSPQHF
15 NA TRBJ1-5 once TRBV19 TGTGCCAGTAGTATAGCTGCGGGCCGTTGGGAGCCCCAGCATTTT CASSIAAGRWEPQHF
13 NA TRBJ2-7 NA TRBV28 TGTGCCAGCAGTTTTGGGGTCTCGGGCGAGCAGTACTTC CASSFGVSGEQYF
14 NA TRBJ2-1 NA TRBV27 TGTGCCAGCATTCCGGGAGTGGGTTACAATGAGCAGTTCTTC CASIPGVGYNEQFF
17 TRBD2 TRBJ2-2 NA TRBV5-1 TGCGCCAGCAGCATGTCCCTAGCGGGAGCTCTCACCGGGGAGCTGTTTTTT CASSMSLAGALTGELFF
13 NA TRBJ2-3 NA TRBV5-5 TGTGCCAGCGTACAGCATAGCACAGATACGCAGTATTTT CASVQHSTDTQYF
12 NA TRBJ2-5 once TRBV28 TGTGCCAGCACCGACACCCAAGAGACCCAGTACTTC CASTDTQETQYF
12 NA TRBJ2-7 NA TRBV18 TGTGCCAGCTCAATGGGGAACTACGAGCAGTACTTC CASSMGNYEQYF
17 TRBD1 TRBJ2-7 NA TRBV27 TGTGCCAGCAGCCGTTACGGACAGGGTCGGAGACCCTACGAGCAGTACTTC CASSRYGQGRRPYEQYF
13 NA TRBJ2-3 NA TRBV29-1 TGCAGCGTTGAATCGGGGGCGGGAGATACGCAGTATTTT CSVESGAGDTQYF
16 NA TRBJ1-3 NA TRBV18 TGTGCCAGCTCATCAACAGGAAAACGCTCTGGAAACACCATATATTTT CASSSTGKRSGNTIYF
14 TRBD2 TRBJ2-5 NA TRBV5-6 TGTGCCAGCAGCGCTAGCGGGAGGGAAGAGACCCAGTACTTC CASSASGREETQYF
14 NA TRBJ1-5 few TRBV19 TGTGCCAGTTCCGAGGGTATCGGGAATCAGCCCCAGCATTTT CASSEGIGNQPQHF
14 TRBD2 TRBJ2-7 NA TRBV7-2 TGTGCCAGCAGCACTACAGCGGGGGGTTACGAGCAGTACTTC CASSTTAGGYEQYF
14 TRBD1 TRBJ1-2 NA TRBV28 TGTGCCAGCAGTTTCTTAGGACAGGGGTATGGCTACACCTTC CASSFLGQGYGYTF
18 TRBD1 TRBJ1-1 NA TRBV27 TGTGCCAGCAGTTCCCCCTCCGGGACAGGAGATATGAACACTGAAGCTTTCTTT CASSSPSGTGDMNTEAFF
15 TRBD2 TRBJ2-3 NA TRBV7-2 TGTGCCAGCAGCTCTCTAGCGGAAAGGGCAGATACGCAGTATTTT CASSSLAERADTQYF